This TCR beta chain was recovered during a study of T cell changes during pregnancy in multiple sclerosis. Assay used: immunoSEQ multiplex PCR; TCRdb lists only in-frame clones, some missing. The data contain approximately 96,000 clones, under 95% of them seen just once; the ten biggest clones take up more than 2%. V lost 6 bases, J lost 5 bases, and 11 bases lay in between. Germline lookup yields CDR1 MDHEN and CDR2 SYDVKM. The CDR3 contains 14 residues. The material sequenced was peripheral blood, taken after pregnancy. The chain uses TRBV28 and TRBJ1-6; D is possibly TRBD1 (5 bases). This TCR was sampled from a female donor in good health, enrolled as a control in a pregnancy study. The CDR3: CASRKGQDNSPLHF. In DNA form, the CDR3 reads TGTGCCAGCAGAAAGGGGCAGGATAATTCACCCCTCCACTTT.